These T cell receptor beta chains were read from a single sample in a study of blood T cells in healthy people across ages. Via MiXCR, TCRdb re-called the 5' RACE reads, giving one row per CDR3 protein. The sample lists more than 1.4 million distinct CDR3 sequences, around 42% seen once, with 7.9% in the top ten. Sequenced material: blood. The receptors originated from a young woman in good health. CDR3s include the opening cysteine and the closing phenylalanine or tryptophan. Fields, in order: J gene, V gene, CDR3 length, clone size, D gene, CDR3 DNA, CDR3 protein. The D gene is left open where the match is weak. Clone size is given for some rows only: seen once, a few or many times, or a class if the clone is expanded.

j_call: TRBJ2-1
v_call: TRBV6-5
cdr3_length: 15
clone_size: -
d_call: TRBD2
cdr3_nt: TGTGCCAGCAGTCTCACTAGCGGTTTTTACAATGAGCAGTTCTTC
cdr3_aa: CASSLTSGFYNEQFF

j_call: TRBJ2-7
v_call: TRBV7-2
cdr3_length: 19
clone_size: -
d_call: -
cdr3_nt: TGTGCCAGCAGCTTAAGCGGGACAGCAGAGGACAGGGACCTCTACGAGCAGTACTTC
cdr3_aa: CASSLSGTAEDRDLYEQYF

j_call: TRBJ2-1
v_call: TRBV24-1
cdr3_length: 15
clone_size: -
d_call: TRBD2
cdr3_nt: TGTGCCACCAGTGATCCTAGCGGGAGCTACAATGAGCAGTTCTTC
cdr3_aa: CATSDPSGSYNEQFF

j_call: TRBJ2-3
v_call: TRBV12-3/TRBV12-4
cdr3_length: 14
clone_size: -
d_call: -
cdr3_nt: TGTGCCACCGGGGACCCCTCCGTCGTCGATACGCAGTATTTT
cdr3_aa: CATGDPSVVDTQYF

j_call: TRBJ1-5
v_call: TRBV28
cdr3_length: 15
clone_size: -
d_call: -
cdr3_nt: TGTGCCAGCAGCGAGCACGGTGGGGGGCGGCAGCCCCAGCATTTT
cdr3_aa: CASSEHGGGRQPQHF

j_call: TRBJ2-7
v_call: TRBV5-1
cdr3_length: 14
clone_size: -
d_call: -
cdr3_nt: TGCGCCAGCAGCTGGATAGCCTTTTCCTACGAGCAGTACTTC
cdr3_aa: CASSWIAFSYEQYF

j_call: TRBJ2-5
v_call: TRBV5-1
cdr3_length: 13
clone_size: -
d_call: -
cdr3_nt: TGCGCCAGCAGCTTTACTAGGGAAGAGACCCAGTACTTC
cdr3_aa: CASSFTREETQYF

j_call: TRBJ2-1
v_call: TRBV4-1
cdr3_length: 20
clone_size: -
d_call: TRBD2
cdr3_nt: TGCGCCAGCAGCCCTCAGGGCGCGGGGGGGCCCCTCGCAATTTACAATGAGCAGTTCTTC
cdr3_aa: CASSPQGAGGPLAIYNEQFF

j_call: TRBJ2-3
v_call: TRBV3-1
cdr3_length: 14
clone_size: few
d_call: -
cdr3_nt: TGTGCCGCCCGGTCGCGGGGTTCAGCAGATACGCAGTATTTT
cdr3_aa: CAARSRGSADTQYF

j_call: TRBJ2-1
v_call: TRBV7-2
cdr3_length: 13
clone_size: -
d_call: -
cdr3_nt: TGTGCCAGCAGTTGGGACGGGGGCAATGAGCAGTTCTTC
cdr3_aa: CASSWDGGNEQFF

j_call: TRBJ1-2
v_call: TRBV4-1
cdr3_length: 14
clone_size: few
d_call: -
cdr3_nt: TGCGCCAGCAGCCAAGATCCGGAGAACTATGGCTACACCTTC
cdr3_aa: CASSQDPENYGYTF

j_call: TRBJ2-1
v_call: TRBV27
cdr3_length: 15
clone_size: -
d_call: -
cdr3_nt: TGTGCCAGCAGTTTGGGCCTGAGGAGCTTCGATGAGCAGTTCTTC
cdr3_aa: CASSLGLRSFDEQFF

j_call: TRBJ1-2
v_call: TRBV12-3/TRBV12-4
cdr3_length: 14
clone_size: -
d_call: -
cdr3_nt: TGTGCCAGCAGTTTACTCACAATTGAGAGGGGCTACACCTTC
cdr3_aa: CASSLLTIERGYTF

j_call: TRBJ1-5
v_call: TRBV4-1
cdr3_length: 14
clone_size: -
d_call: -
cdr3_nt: TGCGCCAGCAGCCAAGTTTCTCTGGGTCAGCCCCAGCATTTT
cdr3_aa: CASSQVSLGQPQHF

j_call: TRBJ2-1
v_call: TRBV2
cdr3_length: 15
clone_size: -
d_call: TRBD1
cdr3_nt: TGTGCCAGCAGTGGCATCGGACAGGGCGTCGATGAGCAGTTCTTC
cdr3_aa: CASSGIGQGVDEQFF

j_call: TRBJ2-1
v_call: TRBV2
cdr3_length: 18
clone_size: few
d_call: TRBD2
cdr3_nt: TGTGCCAGCAGACGACTAGCGGGGGCCCAAAGCTCCTACAATGAGCAGTTCTTC
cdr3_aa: CASRRLAGAQSSYNEQFF

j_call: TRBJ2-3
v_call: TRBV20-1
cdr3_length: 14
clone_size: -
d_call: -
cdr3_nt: TGCAGTGCCAGGGGGGCGGGAGCCACAGATACGCAGTATTTT
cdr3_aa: CSARGAGATDTQYF

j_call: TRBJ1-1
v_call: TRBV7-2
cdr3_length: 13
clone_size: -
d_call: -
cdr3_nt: TGTGCCAGCGGAATAGGATTGAACACTGAAGCTTTCTTT
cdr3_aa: CASGIGLNTEAFF

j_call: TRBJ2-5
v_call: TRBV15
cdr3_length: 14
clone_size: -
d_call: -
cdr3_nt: TGTGCCACCGGCAGAGATTTCCAGAGAGAGACCCAGTACTTC
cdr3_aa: CATGRDFQRETQYF

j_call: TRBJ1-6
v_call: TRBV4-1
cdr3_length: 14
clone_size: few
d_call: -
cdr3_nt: TGCGCCAGCAGCCTTCCAGGGTATAATTCACCCCTCCACTTT
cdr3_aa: CASSLPGYNSPLHF

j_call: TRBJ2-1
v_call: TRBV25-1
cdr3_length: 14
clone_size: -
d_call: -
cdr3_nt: TGTGCCAGCAGTGACCCCGCTAAGTCCTACGAGCAGTTCTTC
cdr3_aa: CASSDPAKSYEQFF

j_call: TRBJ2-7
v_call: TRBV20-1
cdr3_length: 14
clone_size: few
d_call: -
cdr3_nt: TGCAGTGTAGTAAGGCCGGGAAGGGTGGGCGAGCAGTACTTC
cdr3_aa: CSVVRPGRVGEQYF

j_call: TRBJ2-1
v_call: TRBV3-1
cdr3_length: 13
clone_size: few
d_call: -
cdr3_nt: TGTGCCAGCAGCCAAGATCAGGGATTGAGTCTGTTCTTC
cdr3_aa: CASSQDQGLSLFF

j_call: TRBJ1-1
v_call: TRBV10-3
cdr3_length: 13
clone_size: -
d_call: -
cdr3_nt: TGTGCCATCAGAGACCAAATGAACACTGAAGCTTTCTTT
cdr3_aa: CAIRDQMNTEAFF

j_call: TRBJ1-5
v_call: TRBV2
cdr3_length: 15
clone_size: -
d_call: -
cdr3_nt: TGTGCCAGCAGGGGGGTAGGGGATTTGTATCAGCCCCAGCATTTT
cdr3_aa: CASRGVGDLYQPQHF

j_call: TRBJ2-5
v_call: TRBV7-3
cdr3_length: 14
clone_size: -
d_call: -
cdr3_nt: TGTGCCAGCAGCTTAAATATCCTGGGGGAGACCCAGTACTTC
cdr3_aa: CASSLNILGETQYF

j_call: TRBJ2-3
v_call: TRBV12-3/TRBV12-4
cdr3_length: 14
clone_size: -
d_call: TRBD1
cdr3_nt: TGTGCCAGCAGCCTGACAGGGACCGGGGATACGCAGTATTTT
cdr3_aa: CASSLTGTGDTQYF

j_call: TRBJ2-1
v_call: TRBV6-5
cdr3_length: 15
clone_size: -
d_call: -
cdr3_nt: TGTGCCAGCAGTTCCGGGGCAGGCTCCTACAATGAGCAGTTCTTC
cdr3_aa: CASSSGAGSYNEQFF

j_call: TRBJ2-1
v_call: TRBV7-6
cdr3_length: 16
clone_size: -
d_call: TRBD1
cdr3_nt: TGTGCCAGCAGCTTAGACCGACAGGGGGCCGACAATGAGCAGTTCTTC
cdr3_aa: CASSLDRQGADNEQFF

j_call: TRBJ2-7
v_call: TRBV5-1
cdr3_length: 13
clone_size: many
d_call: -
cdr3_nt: TGTGCCAGCACCCCGGGAAACTCCTACGAGCAGTACTTC
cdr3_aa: CASTPGNSYEQYF

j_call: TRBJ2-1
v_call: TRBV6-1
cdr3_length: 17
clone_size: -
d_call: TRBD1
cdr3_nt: TGTGCCAGCCAGGACAGGGGGTCCGCAGTCTCCTACAATGAGCAGTTCTTC
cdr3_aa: CASQDRGSAVSYNEQFF

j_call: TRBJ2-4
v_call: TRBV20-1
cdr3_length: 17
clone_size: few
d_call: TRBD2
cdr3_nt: TGCAGTGCTAGATCTAGTGGGGGGGGACTAGCCAAAAACATTCAGTACTTC
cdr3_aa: CSARSSGGGLAKNIQYF

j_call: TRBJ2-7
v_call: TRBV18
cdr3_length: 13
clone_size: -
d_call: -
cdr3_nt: TGTGCCAGCTCACCGGCAGGGGTCGGCGAGCAGTACTTC
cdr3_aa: CASSPAGVGEQYF

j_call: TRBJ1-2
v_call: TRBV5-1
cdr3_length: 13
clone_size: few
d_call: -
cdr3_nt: TGCGCCAGCAGCGCCCGGGACGCCTATGGCTACACCTTC
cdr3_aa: CASSARDAYGYTF

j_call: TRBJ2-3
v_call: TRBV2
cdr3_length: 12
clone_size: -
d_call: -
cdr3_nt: TGTGCCAGCACGGGGGACGCAGATACGCAGTATTTT
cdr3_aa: CASTGDADTQYF

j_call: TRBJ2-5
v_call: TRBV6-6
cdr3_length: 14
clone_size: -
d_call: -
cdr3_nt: TGTGCCAGCAGGACCCCGGGGGTTGGAGAGACCCAGTACTTC
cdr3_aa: CASRTPGVGETQYF

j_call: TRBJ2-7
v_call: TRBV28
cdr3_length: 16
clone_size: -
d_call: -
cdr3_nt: TGTGCCAGCAGTTTTGAGTTCGGGGCTTCGCCCTACGAGCAGTACTTC
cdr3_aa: CASSFEFGASPYEQYF

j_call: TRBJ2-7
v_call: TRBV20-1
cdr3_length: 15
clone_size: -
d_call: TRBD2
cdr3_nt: TGCAGTGCTAGAGAGGCGGGAGCCTCGTACAATGAGCAGTACTTC
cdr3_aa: CSAREAGASYNEQYF

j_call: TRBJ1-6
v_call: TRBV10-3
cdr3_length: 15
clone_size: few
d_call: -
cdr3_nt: TGTGCCATCAGTGTAGGGCAGGAGAGGAATTCACCCCTCCACTTT
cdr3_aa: CAISVGQERNSPLHF

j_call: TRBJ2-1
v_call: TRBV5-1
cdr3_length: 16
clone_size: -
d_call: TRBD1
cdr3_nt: TGCGCCAGCAGCTTGGTCCCGGGACAGGGTCGCAATGAGCAGTTCTTC
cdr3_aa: CASSLVPGQGRNEQFF

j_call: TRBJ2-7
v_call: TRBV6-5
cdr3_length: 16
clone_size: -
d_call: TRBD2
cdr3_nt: TGTGCCAGCAGTTCACCTTCTAGCGGGAGGATCTACGAGCAGTACTTC
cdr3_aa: CASSSPSSGRIYEQYF

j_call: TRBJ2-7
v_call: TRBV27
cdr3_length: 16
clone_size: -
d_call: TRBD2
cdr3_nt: TGTGCCAGCAGTCCCTCCCCTAGCGGGAGTGCCTACGAGCAGTACTTC
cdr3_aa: CASSPSPSGSAYEQYF

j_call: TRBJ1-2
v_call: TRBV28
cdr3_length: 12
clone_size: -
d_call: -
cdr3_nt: TGTGCCAGCCGGGACGGCGACTATGGCTACACCTTC
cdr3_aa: CASRDGDYGYTF

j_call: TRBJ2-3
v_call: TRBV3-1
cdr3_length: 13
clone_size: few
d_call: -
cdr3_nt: TGTGCCAGCAGCGGCCAGGGATTAGATACGCAGTATTTT
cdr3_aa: CASSGQGLDTQYF

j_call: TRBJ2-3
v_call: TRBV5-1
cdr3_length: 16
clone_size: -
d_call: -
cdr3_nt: TGCGCCAGCAGCTTCGGGGGATCCTCGGGCACAGATACGCAGTATTTT
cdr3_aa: CASSFGGSSGTDTQYF

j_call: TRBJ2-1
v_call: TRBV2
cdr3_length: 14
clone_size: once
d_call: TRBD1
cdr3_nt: TGTGCCAGCAGGCCCTCGACAGGGAAGGGTGAGCAGTTCTTC
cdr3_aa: CASRPSTGKGEQFF

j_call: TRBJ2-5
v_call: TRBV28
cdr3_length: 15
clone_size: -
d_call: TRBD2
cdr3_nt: TGTGCCAGCAGTTCCGGACTAGCGGGAAATCATGAGCAGTACTTC
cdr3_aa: CASSSGLAGNHEQYF